The rows below give T cell receptor beta chains drawn from one sample of a study of shared clonotypes between healthy human individuals. Measured with immunoSEQ multiplex PCR; TCRdb has only the in-frame clones, and not every one. This sample has hundreds of thousands of clones; about 92% occur once, and the top ten carry approximately 25%. Sequenced sample: naive CD8+ T cells sorted from blood. All receptors derive from a man aged 30 to 39 in good health. The CDR3 runs from the conserved cysteine through the conserved F or W. D genes are given only for firm matches. Rows may omit the clone size; those that give it use once, few, many or a size class.

.,TRBJ2-7,TRBV11-2,.,CASSSLSDTYEQYF,TGTGCCAGCAGCTCCTTAAGCGACACCTACGAGCAGTACTTC
.,TRBJ2-7,TRBV5-4,.,CASSLAGFSNEQYF,TGTGCCAGCAGCTTGGCGGGATTCAGCAACGAGCAGTACTTC
.,TRBJ1-4,TRBV27,TRBD1,CASSPGTGGFREKLFF,TGTGCCAGCAGTCCCGGGACAGGGGGCTTTCGGGAAAAACTGTTTTTT
.,TRBJ1-2,TRBV29-1,TRBD1,CSVRGGQGGYTF,TGCAGCGTTCGTGGGGGACAGGGCGGCTACACCTTC
.,TRBJ2-2,TRBV27,.,CASGTRDSGLAVNTGELFF,TGTGCCAGCGGGACCCGGGACAGTGGGCTAGCGGTAAACACCGGGGAGCTGTTTTTT
.,TRBJ2-3,TRBV11-2,.,CASRAGRLGTDTQYF,TGTGCCAGCAGGGCCGGCCGTCTTGGCACAGATACGCAGTATTTT
.,TRBJ2-7,TRBV28,TRBD2,CASSLIPLRGAGNYEQYF,TGTGCCAGCAGTTTAATCCCCTTAAGGGGAGCGGGAAACTACGAGCAGTACTTC
.,TRBJ2-7,TRBV9,TRBD2,CASNRAGGATYEQYF,TGTGCCAGCAATAGAGCGGGAGGCGCAACCTACGAGCAGTACTTC
once,TRBJ2-1,TRBV27,TRBD2,CASSLLGTSGSNEQFF,TGTGCCAGCAGTTTACTAGGGACTAGCGGGAGTAATGAGCAGTTCTTC
.,TRBJ2-3,TRBV7-9,.,CASSPLPGSGYTDTQYF,TGTGCCAGCAGCCCTCTTCCCGGTAGCGGTTACACAGATACGCAGTATTTT
.,TRBJ2-5,TRBV2,TRBD1,CASQEDRGDGETQYF,TGTGCCAGCCAGGAGGACAGGGGGGATGGAGAGACCCAGTACTTC
.,TRBJ2-5,TRBV7-9,.,CASSFSGRSAETQYF,TGTGCCAGCAGCTTTTCTGGTAGGAGCGCCGAGACCCAGTACTTC
.,TRBJ2-7,TRBV27,TRBD1,CASKRQGSSYEQYF,TGTGCCAGCAAGCGACAGGGGAGCTCCTACGAGCAGTACTTC
.,TRBJ1-3,TRBV5-1,.,CASSLYQGLSGNTIYF,TGCGCCAGCAGCTTGTACCAGGGACTCTCTGGAAACACCATATATTTT
.,TRBJ2-7,TRBV29-1,.,CSVVQSQREQYF,TGCAGCGTTGTTCAGTCTCAGCGGGAGCAGTACTTC
.,TRBJ1-5,TRBV19,TRBD1,CASSFRGDGTEFRF,TGTGCCAGTTCATTTCGGGGTGACGGGACAGAGTTCAGATTT
.,TRBJ2-3,TRBV7-3,TRBD1,CASSAGQGAVSDTQYF,TGTGCCAGCAGCGCTGGACAGGGGGCAGTGTCCGATACGCAGTATTTT
.,TRBJ1-5,TRBV12-2,.,CASRLSLRDRVGIWIPQHF,TGTGCAAGTCGCTTAAGCCTTCGGGACAGGGTGGGGATTTGGATTCCCCAGCATTTT
once,TRBJ2-3,TRBV4-2,.,CASRARGGPEADTQYF,TGTGCCAGCAGGGCCCGTGGGGGCCCCGAAGCGGATACGCAGTATTTT
.,TRBJ2-7,TRBV7-9,.,CASSPVEGHSYEQYF,TGTGCCAGCAGCCCGGTCGAGGGACACTCCTACGAGCAGTACTTC
.,TRBJ2-3,TRBV2,.,CASIEGADTQYF,TGTGCCAGCATTGAGGGGGCAGATACGCAGTATTTT
.,TRBJ1-3,TRBV28,.,CATVGRVGGVSGNTIYF,TGTGCCACCGTCGGTAGAGTCGGGGGCGTCTCGGGAAACACCATATATTTT
.,TRBJ1-2,TRBV11-3,TRBD1,CASSTLDRGYGYTF,TGTGCCAGCAGCACCCTGGACAGGGGCTATGGCTACACCTTC
.,TRBJ2-1,TRBV27,.,CASSPGWGQFF,TGTGCCAGCAGTCCGGGATGGGGGCAGTTCTTC
.,TRBJ2-7,TRBV7-9,TRBD1,CASNDRGNPYEQYF,TGTGCCAGCAACGACAGGGGAAACCCCTACGAGCAGTACTTC
.,TRBJ1-1,TRBV19,.,CASSTIDGVDTEAFF,TGTGCCAGTAGTACAATCGACGGAGTAGACACTGAAGCTTTCTTT
.,TRBJ2-7,TRBV11-2,TRBD1,CASSGPPRDRGSHEQYF,TGTGCCAGCAGCGGCCCCCCCCGGGACAGGGGTTCCCACGAGCAGTACTTC
.,TRBJ2-7,TRBV6-5,TRBD1,CASSYSPGTGPHEQYF,TGTGCCAGCAGTTACTCGCCGGGGACAGGTCCCCACGAGCAGTACTTC
.,TRBJ2-1,TRBV6-1,TRBD2,CASSEATVAGKYNEQFF,TGTGCCAGCAGTGAAGCGACGGTAGCGGGAAAGTACAATGAGCAGTTCTTC
.,TRBJ1-1,TRBV6-6,.,CATRVGNTEAFF,TGTGCCACCAGGGTTGGGAACACTGAAGCTTTCTTT
.,TRBJ1-3,TRBV11-2,TRBD1,CASSRQGLFAGNTIYF,TGTGCCAGCAGCCGACAGGGTCTTTTTGCTGGAAACACCATATATTTT
.,TRBJ2-7,TRBV19,TRBD2,CASSITIGGLYEQYF,TGTGCCAGTAGTATAACCATTGGGGGACTATACGAGCAGTACTTC
.,TRBJ1-5,TRBV2,.,CASRDSNQPQHF,TGTGCCAGCAGGGATAGCAATCAGCCCCAGCATTTT
.,TRBJ2-7,TRBV27,TRBD1,CASSVGTGWTYEQYF,TGTGCCAGCAGTGTAGGGACAGGGTGGACGTACGAGCAGTACTTC
.,TRBJ1-1,TRBV28,.,CASSLVRAGRENTEAFF,TGTGCCAGCAGTTTAGTAAGGGCAGGGAGGGAGAACACTGAAGCTTTCTTT
once,TRBJ2-7,TRBV4-1,.,CASSQEAVSPYEQYF,TGCGCCAGCAGCCAAGAGGCGGTCAGCCCATACGAGCAGTACTTC
.,TRBJ2-1,TRBV28,.,CASSLERTYNEQFF,TGTGCCAGCAGTTTAGAGCGAACCTACAATGAGCAGTTCTTC
.,TRBJ1-1,TRBV23-1,.,CASSQLYDRRHWNTEAFF,TGCGCCAGCAGTCAACTATATGACAGGAGGCACTGGAACACTGAAGCTTTCTTT
.,TRBJ2-5,TRBV28,.,CASIGDVGQETQYF,TGTGCCAGCATCGGTGATGTGGGCCAAGAGACCCAGTACTTC